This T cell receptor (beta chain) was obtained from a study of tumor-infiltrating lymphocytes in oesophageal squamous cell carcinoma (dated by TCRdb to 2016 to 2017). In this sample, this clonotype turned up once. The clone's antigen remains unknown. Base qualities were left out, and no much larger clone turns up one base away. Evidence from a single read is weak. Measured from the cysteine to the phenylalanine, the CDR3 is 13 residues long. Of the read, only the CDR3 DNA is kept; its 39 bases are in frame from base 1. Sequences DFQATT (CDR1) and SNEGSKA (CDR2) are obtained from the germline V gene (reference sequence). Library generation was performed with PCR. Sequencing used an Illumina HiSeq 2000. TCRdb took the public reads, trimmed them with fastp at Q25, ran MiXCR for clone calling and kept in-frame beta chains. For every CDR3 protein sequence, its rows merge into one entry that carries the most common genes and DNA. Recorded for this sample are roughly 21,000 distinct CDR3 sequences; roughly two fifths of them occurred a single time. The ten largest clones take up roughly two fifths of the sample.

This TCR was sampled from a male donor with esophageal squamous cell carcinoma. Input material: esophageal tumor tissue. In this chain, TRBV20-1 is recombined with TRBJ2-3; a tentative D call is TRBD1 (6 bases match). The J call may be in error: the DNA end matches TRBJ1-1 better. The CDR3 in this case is CSARADRHTEAFF. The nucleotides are TGCAGTGCTCGCGCCGACAGGCACACTGAAGCTTTCTTT.